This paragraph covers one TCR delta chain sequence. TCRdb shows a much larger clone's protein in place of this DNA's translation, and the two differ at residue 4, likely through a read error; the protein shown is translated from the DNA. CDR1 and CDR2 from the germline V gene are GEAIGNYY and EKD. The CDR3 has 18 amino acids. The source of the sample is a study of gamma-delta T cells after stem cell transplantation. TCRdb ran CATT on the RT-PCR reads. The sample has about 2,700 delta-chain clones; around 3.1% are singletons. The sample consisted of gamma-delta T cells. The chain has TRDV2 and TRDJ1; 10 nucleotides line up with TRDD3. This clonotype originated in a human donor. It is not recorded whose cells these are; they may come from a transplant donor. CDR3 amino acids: CACGTVLGDSRGTDKLIF. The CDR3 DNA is TGTGCCTGTGGCACCGTGCTGGGGGATAGTCGAGGCACCGATAAACTCATCTTT.